Below are 14 T cell receptor beta chains sequenced from a single sample in a study of CD8+CD57+ T cells in acquired aplastic anemia. Both TCR beta VDJ combination and CDR3 sequence profiling were carried out. Genomic DNA was the template for this profiling. MiXCR was run by TCRdb on the reads, yielding one entry per CDR3 protein. Here the sample spans around 430,000 distinct CDR3 sequences, around 33% being singletons. Whoever was chosen for sequencing had shown CD8+CD57+ cell expansion by flow cytometry. Input material: sorted CD4+, CD8+, or CD8+CD57+ T cells (not recorded which) from PBMCs. These receptors were taken from a human donor with aplastic anemia.

V and J are TRBV6-1 and TRBJ2-5; 7 positions match TRBD1. The CDR3 sequence is 13 residues long. V lost 6 bases, J lost 5 bases, and 6 bases stayed unmatched. The V gene's germline CDR1 is MNHNS and CDR2 SASEGT. CDR3 sequence reads: CASRTQGRETQYF. CDR3 bases: TGTGCCAGCAGGACACAGGGGCGGGAGACCCAGTACTTC.

The chain joins TRBV11-2 to TRBJ1-5; the match to TRBD1 covers 9 bases. Trimming at V came to 5 bases and at J to 6 bases, leaving 11 bases not matched to a gene. Germline values: CDR1 SGHAT, CDR2 FQNNGV. The CDR3 extends over 16 amino acids. The CDR3 DNA reads TGTGCCAGCAGCCCCACCGGTGACAGGGGGTTTCAGCCCCAGCATTTT. Residues: CASSPTGDRGFQPQHF. Drawing the rest from reference TRBV11-2 and TRBJ1-5, the complete variable domain is EAGVAQSPRYKIIEKRQSVAFWCNPISGHATLYWYQQILGQGPKLLIQFQNNGVVDDSQLPKDRFSAERLKGVDSTLKIQPAKLEDSAVYLCASSPTGDRGFQPQHFGDGTRLSIL.

V is TRBV19 and J is TRBJ1-5; 7 nucleotides match TRBD1. The CDR3 runs 15 residues. The germline V gene encodes CDR1 LNHDA and CDR2 SQIVND (reference sequence). V shed 4 bases and J 7 bases; nucleotides not matched to a gene: 10. CDR3 sequence reads: CASSTRTGTEQPQHF. The CDR3 bases are TGTGCCAGTAGTACGAGGACAGGCACGGAACAGCCCCAGCATTTT. Full variable domain (remainder filled in from reference TRBV19 and TRBJ1-5): DGGITQSPKYLFRKEGQNVTLSCEQNLNHDAMYWYRQDPGQGLRLIYYSQIVNDFQKGDIAEGYSVSREKKESFPLTVTSAQKNPTAFYLCASSTRTGTEQPQHFGDGTRLSIL.

The rearrangement joins TRBV19 to TRBJ1-5, with TRBD1 matching over 10 bases. V was clipped by 5 bases and J by 4 bases; unmatched bases: 2. Germline V gene sequence: CDR1 LNHDA, CDR2 SQIVND (reference sequence). The length of the CDR3 is 14 residues. CDR3 nucleotide sequence: TGTGCCAGTAGTGGGACAGGGGATAATCAGCCCCAGCATTTT. It translates to CASSGTGDNQPQHF.

This chain uses TRBV15 with TRBJ1-1, with a weak D call TRBD1 (5 bases). The CDR3 spans 17 residues. Germline V gives CDR1 LNHNV, CDR2 YYDKDF (reference sequence). V was trimmed by 2 bases and J by 3 bases, leaving 19 bases between them. This chain's CDR3 is CATSRSLGETGDTEAFF. CDR3 nucleotide sequence: TGTGCCACCAGCAGATCCCTCGGGGAGACGGGGGACACTGAAGCTTTCTTT.

This clonotype was observed many times. The chain links TRBV7-8 to TRBJ2-7, with D perhaps matching TRBD2 (5 bases). The CDR3 covers 14 residues. Per germline, CDR1 SGHVS and CDR2 FQNEAQ. Between the trimmed V and J ends, which lost 1 base and 2 bases, there was a span of 9 bases. The CDR3 bases are TGTGCCAGCAGCTTAGTACGAGCGGCCTACGAGCAGTACTTC. It encodes CASSLVRAAYEQYF.

This clonotype was found many times. This chain links TRBV7-2 with TRBJ1-6; D gene unclear. The CDR3 has 12 amino acids. V lost 7 bases, J lost 7 bases, and 8 bases lay in between. Per the germline V gene, CDR1 is SGHTA and CDR2 is FQGNSA. For the CDR3, the DNA is TGTGCCAGCAACTATATCAATTCACCCCTCCACTTT. This encodes CASNYINSPLHF.

This clonotype turned up a few times. The chain links TRBV7-9 to TRBJ1-1, with D possibly matching TRBD1 (5 bases). Germline V gene lookup returns CDR1 SEHNR and CDR2 FQNEAQ (reference sequence). This CDR3 is 17 amino acids long. Trimming shortened V by 5 bases and J by 5 bases, and 24 bases separated the two germline ends. CDR3 DNA: TGTGCCAGCAGCACCTCCGCGGGTGGCAGGGTGGAGACTGAAGCTTTCTTT. Its translation is CASSTSAGGRVETEAFF.

This clonotype showed up just a few times. CDR3 bases: TGTGCCAGCAGCTTAGATTGGATCCGGCAGTATTTT. This codes for CASSLDWIRQYF. The chain carries TRBV7-2 and TRBJ2-3; D remains unclear. Germline assignment: CDR1 SGHTA and CDR2 FQGNSA. The V end lost 1 base, the J end lost 11 bases, and 10 bases lay between the germline ends. This CDR3 has 12 residues. The full variable domain, its missing parts supplied by reference TRBV7-2 and TRBJ2-3, is GAGVSQSPSNKVTEKGKDVELRCDPISGHTALYWYRQSLGQGLEFLIYFQGNSAPDKSGLPSDRFSAERTGGSVSTLTIQRTQQEDSAVYLCASSLDWIRQYFGPGTRLTVL.

In its sample, this clonotype was seen many times. The chain carries TRBV19 and TRBJ1-1; 7 nucleotides align to TRBD1. The CDR3 sequence is 13 residues long. V was pared by 7 bases and J by 5 bases, with 7 bases of the junction left unmatched. The germline CDR1 and CDR2 sequences are LNHDA and SQIVND (reference sequence). In DNA form, the CDR3 reads TGTGCCAGTACCATGCAGGGGGGTACTGAAGCTTTCTTT. Protein sequence: CASTMQGGTEAFF.

This clonotype was detected many times. V is TRBV24-1 and J is TRBJ2-3, with 7 bases aligning to TRBD2. Germline V gives CDR1 KGHDR, CDR2 SFDVKD. V lost 6 bases, J lost 2 bases, and 4 bases stayed unmatched. This CDR3 is built from 14 residues. The chain's CDR3 is CATSKRGVTDTQYF. CDR3 nucleotide sequence: TGTGCCACCAGTAAGCGGGGAGTCACAGATACGCAGTATTTT.

The table lists this clonotype with a few counts. This chain joins TRBV11-2 and TRBJ1-1; 7 nucleotides align to TRBD1. From germline, CDR1 is SGHAT and CDR2 FQNNGV. V lost 5 bases, J lost 0 bases, and 9 bases stayed unmatched. The CDR3 totals 16 residues. CDR3 amino acids: CASSPQGQRMNTEAFF. In nucleotides, the CDR3 is TGTGCCAGCAGCCCACAGGGACAGAGGATGAACACTGAAGCTTTCTTT.

V is TRBV20-1 and J is TRBJ2-3; a weak D match, TRBD2 (5 bases). The CDR3 covers 15 residues. Germline-derived CDR1 and CDR2 are DFQATT and SNEGSKA (reference sequence). The ends were cut back, 3 bases at V and 1 base at J, with 14 bases in the middle. The CDR3 sequence is CSASSGSRGTDTQYF. The CDR3 DNA is TGCAGTGCTAGTTCTGGGAGTAGAGGCACAGATACGCAGTATTTT.

In its sample, this clonotype was seen a few times. This sequence joins TRBV15 and TRBJ1-2; weak D call: TRBD1 (5 bases). The germline V gene encodes CDR1 LNHNV and CDR2 YYDKDF (reference sequence). The V end lost 3 bases, the J end lost 4 bases, and 12 bases lay between the germline ends. This CDR3 has 14 residues. In nucleotides, the CDR3 is TGTGCCACCAGCAGGGAGGGGCTTGGCTATGGCTACACCTTC. As protein: CATSREGLGYGYTF. Using reference TRBV15 and TRBJ1-2 for the parts outside the CDR3, the full variable domain is DAMVIQNPRYQVTQFGKPVTLSCSQTLNHNVMYWYQQKSSQAPKLLFHYYDKDFNNEADTPDNFQSRRPNTSFCFLDIRSPGLGDTAMYLCATSREGLGYGYTFGSGTRLTVV.